Sequencing of this TCR beta chain was carried out in a study of T cell repertoires in cytomegalovirus infection. Study context: Recently identified HLA-C-restricted CMV epitopes and well-studied HLA-B-restricted CMV epitopes were used by the study. Public TCR beta signatures indicated both CMV infection and matching HLA type.

Details on this clonotype: Its target is unknown.

Trimming cost V 4 bases and J 2 bases, with 9 bases left between them. Per germline, CDR1 SGHTA and CDR2 FQGNSA. The CDR3 sequence is 13 residues long. Broader study findings: Individuals carrying CMV plus the relevant HLA were identified by cumulative frequency of public TCR beta families. In two of eight donors, the top clonotype was HLA-C-restricted CMV-specific.

TCRdb re-called the reads with MiXCR, one entry per CDR3 protein. In the table there are approximately 74,000 distinct CDR3 sequences, roughly 39% of which are singletons. The receptor comes from a human donor in good health (CMV status not recorded). Some clones in this sample may be carry-over from other donors' samples. The chain recombines TRBV7-2 with TRBJ2-7; D uncertain. Sample: CD8+ T cells from cultured PBMCs, taken from culture after CMV antigen stimulation. The CDR3 is CASSSLGTYEQYF. The CDR3 bases are TGTGCCAGCAGCTCTTTGGGTACCTACGAGCAGTACTTC.